The 10 T cell receptor beta chains below were found in one sample sequenced in a study of shared clonotypes between healthy human individuals (dated by TCRdb to about 2020). Receptor libraries were prepared by the immunoSEQ multiplex PCR assay. TCRdb re-hosts the immuneACCESS table, in-frame sequences only. Its copies lack some clones; in the studies checked, an unresolved V gene accounts for under half of them, and the cause for the rest is not known. The sample has some 2.1 million clones on record, 85% to 95% of them singletons. The ten largest make up about 0.13% of the sample. The sample was naive CD4+ T cells sorted from blood. The cell subset or site label corresponds to: CD45RA+ positively selected. Receptor source: a man aged 18 to 30 in good health.

V and J are TRBV27 and TRBJ2-7; D might be TRBD1 (6 bases). The length of the CDR3 is 17 residues. Germline loops: CDR1 MNHEY, CDR2 SMNVEV (reference sequence). V lost 6 bases to trimming and J lost 2 bases, with 23 bases between them. The DNA for the CDR3 is TGTGCCAGCAGAACTGGGCTGTGGCAGGGGAAGGCCTACGAGCAGTACTTC. Protein: CASRTGLWQGKAYEQYF.

This chain uses TRBV2 with TRBJ2-3; 8 bases are shared with TRBD2. The CDR3 covers 15 residues. Per germline, CDR1 SNHLY and CDR2 FYNNEI. The V and J ends lost 8 bases and 6 bases, in that order; junction bases with no gene match: 13. CDR3 sequence: CASSAGVAGRDTQYF. CDR3 nucleotides: TGTGCCAGCTCGGCCGGGGTAGCGGGGAGGGATACGCAGTATTTT.

The rearrangement uses TRBV13 and TRBJ1-1; D unresolved. Germline V CDR1 and CDR2: PRHDT, FYEKMQ (reference sequence). V gave up 2 bases and J gave up 0 bases, with 13 bases separating them. The CDR3 is 16 amino acids. CDR3 DNA: TGTGCCAGCAGCTTACGGCGAGTCCCTTTGAACACTGAAGCTTTCTTT. Protein: CASSLRRVPLNTEAFF.

This chain connects TRBV2 to TRBJ2-2; TRBD1 is a possible D gene (6 bases). Germline V CDR1 and CDR2: SNHLY, FYNNEI. V gave up 5 bases and J gave up 4 bases, with 14 bases separating them. There are 15 residues in the CDR3. In DNA, the CDR3 is TGTGCCAGCAGTCCAGGAGCAGGGGCCACCGGGGAGCTGTTTTTT. This sequence encodes CASSPGAGATGELFF.

This rearrangement joins TRBV28 to TRBJ2-1; D might be TRBD1 or TRBD2, each matching 5 bases. Per germline, CDR1 MDHEN and CDR2 SYDVKM. The CDR3 is made up of 14 amino acids. V gave up 8 bases and J gave up 0 bases, with 11 bases separating them. CDR3 sequence reads: CASFGANSYNEQFF. CDR3 bases: TGTGCCAGCTTCGGGGCAAACTCCTACAATGAGCAGTTCTTC.

This sequence joins TRBV9 and TRBJ2-2; D unclear. CDR3 length: 14 amino acids. Germline V CDR1 and CDR2: SGDLS, YYNGEE. V was cut by 0 bases and J by 5 bases, with 8 bases left in between. CDR3 loop: CASSVDLVTGELFF. The CDR3, as DNA: TGTGCCAGCAGCGTAGATTTAGTTACCGGGGAGCTGTTTTTT.

V usage is TRBV19 and J usage is TRBJ1-5; TRBD1 matches at 8 bases. CDR1 and CDR2 from the germline V gene are LNHDA and SQIVND (reference sequence). The V and J ends lost 4 bases and 2 bases, in that order; junction bases with no gene match: 7. The CDR3 totals 16 residues. CDR3 nucleotide sequence: TGTGCCAGTAGTACCGAACAGGGGGTGGGCAATCAGCCCCAGCATTTT. Protein sequence: CASSTEQGVGNQPQHF.

This clone was recorded once. In the same sample, other DNA sequences code for this CDR3. The J gene is TRBJ2-7, the V gene TRBV5-6, with 7 positions matching TRBD1. Losses at the gene ends were 5 bases for V and 0 bases for J; bases not matched to a gene: 8. The CDR3 totals 15 residues. The germline V gene encodes CDR1 SGHDT and CDR2 YYEEEE. CDR3 protein: CASSFLDRDSYEQYF. As DNA, the CDR3 is TGTGCCAGCAGTTTTCTAGACAGGGACTCCTACGAGCAGTACTTC.

The chain uses TRBV10-1 and TRBJ2-2; no reliable D call. The CDR3 contains 15 residues. Trimming pared 3 bases from V and 0 bases from J, leaving 8 bases between. CDR1 is WNHNN, CDR2 SYGVQD, per germline (reference sequence). CDR3 DNA: TGCGCCAGCAGTGATCAGACGGCGAACACCGGGGAGCTGTTTTTT. This sequence encodes CASSDQTANTGELFF.

Turning to this clone: In the same sample, other DNA sequences code for this CDR3. CDR3 coding DNA: TGTGCCAGCAGCTTGGGACGCAGCAATCAGCCCCAGCATTTT. It yields the protein CASSLGRSNQPQHF. The V gene is TRBV5-6, the J gene TRBJ1-5; D remains unclear. V was shortened by 0 bases and J by 1 base, with 5 bases between the two germline ends. This CDR3 comprises 14 residues. CDR1 and CDR2 (germline): SGHDT, YYEEEE. Drawing the rest from reference TRBV5-6 and TRBJ1-5, the complete variable domain is DAGVTQSPTHLIKTRGQQVTLRCSPKSGHDTVSWYQQALGQGPQFIFQYYEEEERQRGNFPDRFSGHQFPNYSSELNVNALLLGDSALYLCASSLGRSNQPQHFGDGTRLSIL.